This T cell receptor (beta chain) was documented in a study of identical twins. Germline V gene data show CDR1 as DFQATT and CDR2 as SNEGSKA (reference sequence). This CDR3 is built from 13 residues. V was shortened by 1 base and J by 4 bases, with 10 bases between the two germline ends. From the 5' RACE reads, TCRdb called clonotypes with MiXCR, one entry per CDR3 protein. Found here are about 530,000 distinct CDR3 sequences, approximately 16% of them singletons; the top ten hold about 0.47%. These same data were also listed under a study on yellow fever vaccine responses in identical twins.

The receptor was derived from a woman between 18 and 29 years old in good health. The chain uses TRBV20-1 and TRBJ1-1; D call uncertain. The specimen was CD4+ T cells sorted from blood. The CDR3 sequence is CSARVSGITEAFF. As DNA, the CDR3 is TGCAGTGCTAGAGTTTCGGGGATCACTGAAGCTTTCTTT.